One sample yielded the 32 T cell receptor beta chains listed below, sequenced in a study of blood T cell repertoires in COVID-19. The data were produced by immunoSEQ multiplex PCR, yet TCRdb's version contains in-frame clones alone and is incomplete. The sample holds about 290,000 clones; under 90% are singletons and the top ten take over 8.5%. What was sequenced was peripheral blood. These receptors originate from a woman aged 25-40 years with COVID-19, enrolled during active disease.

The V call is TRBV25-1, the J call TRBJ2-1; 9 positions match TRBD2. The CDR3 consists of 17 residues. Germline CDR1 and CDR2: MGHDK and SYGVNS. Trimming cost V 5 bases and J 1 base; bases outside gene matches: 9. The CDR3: CASSFTRGGSSYNEQFF. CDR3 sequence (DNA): TGTGCCAGCAGTTTCACGCGGGGGGGATCGTCCTACAATGAGCAGTTCTTC.

The CDR3, as DNA: TGTGCCAGCAGTGAATCGGGGGGACCCAAAAACATTCAGTACTTC. As protein: CASSESGGPKNIQYF. This sequence joins TRBV6-1 and TRBJ2-4; 7 nucleotides agree with TRBD2. V lost 2 bases, J lost 2 bases, and 3 bases stayed unmatched. The CDR3 covers 15 residues. CDR1 is MNHNS, CDR2 SASEGT, per germline.

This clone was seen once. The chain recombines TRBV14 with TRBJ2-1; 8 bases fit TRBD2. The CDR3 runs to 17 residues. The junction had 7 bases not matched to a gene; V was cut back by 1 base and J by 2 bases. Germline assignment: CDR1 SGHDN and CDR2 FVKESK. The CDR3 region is CASSQVLAGGPYNEQFF. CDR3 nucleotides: TGTGCCAGCAGCCAAGTGCTGGCGGGGGGCCCCTACAATGAGCAGTTCTTC.

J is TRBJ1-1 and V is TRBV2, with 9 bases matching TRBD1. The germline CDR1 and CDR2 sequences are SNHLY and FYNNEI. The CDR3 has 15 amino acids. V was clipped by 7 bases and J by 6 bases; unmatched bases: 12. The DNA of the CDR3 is TGTGCCAGCACGGGACAGGGACTGCGAAGGGCTGAAGCTTTCTTT. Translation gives CASTGQGLRRAEAFF.

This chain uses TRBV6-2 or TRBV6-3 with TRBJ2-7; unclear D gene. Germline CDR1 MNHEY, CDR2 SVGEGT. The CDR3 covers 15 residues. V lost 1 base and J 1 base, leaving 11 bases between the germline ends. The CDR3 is CASSYWAGWSYEQYF. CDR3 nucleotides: TGTGCCAGCAGTTACTGGGCAGGTTGGTCCTACGAGCAGTACTTC.

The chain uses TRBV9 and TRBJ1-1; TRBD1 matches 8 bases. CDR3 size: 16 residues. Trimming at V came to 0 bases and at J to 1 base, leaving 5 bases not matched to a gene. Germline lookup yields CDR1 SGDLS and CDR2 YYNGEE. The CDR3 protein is CASSVEGQAANTEAFF. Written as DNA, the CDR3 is TGTGCCAGCAGCGTAGAGGGACAGGCGGCGAACACTGAAGCTTTCTTT.

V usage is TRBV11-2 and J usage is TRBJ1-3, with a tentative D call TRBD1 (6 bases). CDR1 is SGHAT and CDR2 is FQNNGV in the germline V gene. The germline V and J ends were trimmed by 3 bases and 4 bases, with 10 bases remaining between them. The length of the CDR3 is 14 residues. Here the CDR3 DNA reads TGTGCCAGCAGCTTGACAGGTACCGGAAACACCATATATTTT. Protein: CASSLTGTGNTIYF.

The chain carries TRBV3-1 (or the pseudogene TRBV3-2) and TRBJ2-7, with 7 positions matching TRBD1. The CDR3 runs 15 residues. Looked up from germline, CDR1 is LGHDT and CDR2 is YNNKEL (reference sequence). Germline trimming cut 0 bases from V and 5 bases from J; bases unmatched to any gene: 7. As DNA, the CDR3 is TGTGCCAGCAGCCAAGATGAGGGGGCGTGGAACGAGCAGTACTTC. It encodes CASSQDEGAWNEQYF.

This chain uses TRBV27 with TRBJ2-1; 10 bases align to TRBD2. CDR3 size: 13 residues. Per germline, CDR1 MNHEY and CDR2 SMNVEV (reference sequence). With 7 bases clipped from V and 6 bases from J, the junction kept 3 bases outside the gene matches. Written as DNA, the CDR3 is TGTGCCAGCAAGCGGGGGGGCTTCAATGAGCAGTTCTTC. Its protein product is CASKRGGFNEQFF.

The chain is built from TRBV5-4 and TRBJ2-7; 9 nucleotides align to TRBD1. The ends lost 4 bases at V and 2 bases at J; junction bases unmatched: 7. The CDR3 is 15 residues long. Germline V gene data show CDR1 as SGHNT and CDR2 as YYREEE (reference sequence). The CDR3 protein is CASSLKGQGAYEQYF. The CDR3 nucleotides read TGTGCCAGCAGCCTCAAGGGACAGGGTGCCTACGAGCAGTACTTC.

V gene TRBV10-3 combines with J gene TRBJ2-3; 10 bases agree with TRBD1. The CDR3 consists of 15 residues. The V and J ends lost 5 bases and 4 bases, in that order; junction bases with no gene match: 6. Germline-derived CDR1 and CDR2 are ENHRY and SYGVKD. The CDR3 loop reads CAISTGTGVADTQYF. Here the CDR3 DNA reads TGTGCCATCAGTACCGGGACAGGGGTAGCAGATACGCAGTATTTT.

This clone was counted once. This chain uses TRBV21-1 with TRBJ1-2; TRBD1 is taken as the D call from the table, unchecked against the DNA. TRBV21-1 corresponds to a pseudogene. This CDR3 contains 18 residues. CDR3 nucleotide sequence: TGTGCCAGCGGCGACCTTTTGACCGGGACAGGGGCAGCAAGTGGCTACACCTTC. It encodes CASGDLLTGTGAASGYTF.

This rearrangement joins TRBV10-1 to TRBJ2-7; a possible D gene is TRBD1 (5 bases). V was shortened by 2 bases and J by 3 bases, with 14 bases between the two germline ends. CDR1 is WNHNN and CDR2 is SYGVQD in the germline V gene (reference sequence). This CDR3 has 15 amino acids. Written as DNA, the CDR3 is TGCGCCAGCAGTGAGAATCAGGGCCGAGTCTACGAGCAGTACTTC. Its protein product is CASSENQGRVYEQYF.

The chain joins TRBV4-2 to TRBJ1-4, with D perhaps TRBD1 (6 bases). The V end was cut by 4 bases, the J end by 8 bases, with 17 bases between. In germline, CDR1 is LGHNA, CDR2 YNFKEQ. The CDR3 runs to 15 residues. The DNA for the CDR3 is TGTGCCAGCAGCCCTGAACAGGGAGTCGGAGAAAAACTGTTTTTT. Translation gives CASSPEQGVGEKLFF.

This CDR3 reads CASSLAWGEGYTF. The DNA for the CDR3 is TGCGCCAGCAGCTTGGCCTGGGGGGAAGGCTACACCTTC. The rearrangement joins TRBV5-1 to TRBJ1-2; TRBD1 might be the D (5 bases). V shed 0 bases and J shed 8 bases, with 11 bases lying between them. CDR3 length: 13 residues. Germline V gene data show CDR1 as SGHRS and CDR2 as YFSETQ.

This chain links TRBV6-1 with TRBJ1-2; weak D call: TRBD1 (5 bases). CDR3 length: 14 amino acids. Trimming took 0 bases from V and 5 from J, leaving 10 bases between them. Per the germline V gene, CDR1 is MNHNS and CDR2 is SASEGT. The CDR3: CASSEAWRGYGYTF. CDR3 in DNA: TGTGCCAGCAGTGAAGCGTGGCGGGGGTATGGCTACACCTTC.

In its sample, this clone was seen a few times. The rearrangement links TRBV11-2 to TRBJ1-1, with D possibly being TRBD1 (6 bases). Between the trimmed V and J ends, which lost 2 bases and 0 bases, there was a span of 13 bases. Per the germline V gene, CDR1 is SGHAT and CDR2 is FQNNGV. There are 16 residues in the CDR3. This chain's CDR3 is CASSLSRGALNTEAFF. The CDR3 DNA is TGTGCCAGCAGCTTATCCCGGGGGGCCTTGAACACTGAAGCTTTCTTT.

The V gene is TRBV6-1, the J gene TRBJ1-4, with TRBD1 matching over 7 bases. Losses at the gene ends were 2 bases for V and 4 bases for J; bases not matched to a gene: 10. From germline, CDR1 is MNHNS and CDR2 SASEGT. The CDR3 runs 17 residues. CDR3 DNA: TGTGCCAGCAGTGAAACAGGGGACCCCAAAGATAATGAAAAACTGTTTTTT. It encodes CASSETGDPKDNEKLFF.

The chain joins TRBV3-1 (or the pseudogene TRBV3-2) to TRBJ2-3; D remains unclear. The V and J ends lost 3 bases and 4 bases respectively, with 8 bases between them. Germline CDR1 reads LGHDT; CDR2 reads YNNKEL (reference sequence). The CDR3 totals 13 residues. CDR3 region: CASSQNMPDTQYF. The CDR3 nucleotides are TGTGCCAGCAGCCAGAACATGCCAGATACGCAGTATTTT.

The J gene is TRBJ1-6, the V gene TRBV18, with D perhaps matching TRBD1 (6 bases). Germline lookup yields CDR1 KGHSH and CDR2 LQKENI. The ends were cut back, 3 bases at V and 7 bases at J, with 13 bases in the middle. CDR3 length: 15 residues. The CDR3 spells CASSPSQGRNSPLHF. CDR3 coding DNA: TGTGCCAGCTCACCGTCACAGGGCAGGAATTCACCCCTCCACTTT.

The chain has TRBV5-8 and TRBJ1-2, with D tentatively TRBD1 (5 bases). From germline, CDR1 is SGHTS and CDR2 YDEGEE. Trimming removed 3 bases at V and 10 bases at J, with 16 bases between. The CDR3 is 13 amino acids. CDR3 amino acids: CASSSVGRAFYTF. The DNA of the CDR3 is TGTGCCAGCAGCTCAGTCGGCAGGGCCTTCTACACCTTC.

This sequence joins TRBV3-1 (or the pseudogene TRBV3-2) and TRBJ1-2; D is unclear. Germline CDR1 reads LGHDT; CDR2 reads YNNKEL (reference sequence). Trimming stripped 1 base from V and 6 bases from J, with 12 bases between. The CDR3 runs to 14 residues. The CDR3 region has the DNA TGTGCCAGCAGCCAAGTCGTGCCGGGAGATGGCTACACCTTC. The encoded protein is CASSQVVPGDGYTF.

This CDR3 is CASKRTSSYNEQFF. The CDR3 region has the DNA TGTGCCAGTAAGAGAACTAGCAGCTACAATGAGCAGTTCTTC. J is TRBJ2-1 and V is TRBV19; D possibly corresponds to TRBD2 (6 bases). With 7 bases removed from V and 3 bases from J, the gap between germline ends came to 13 bases. The V gene's germline CDR1 is LNHDA and CDR2 SQIVND (reference sequence). CDR3 size: 14 residues.

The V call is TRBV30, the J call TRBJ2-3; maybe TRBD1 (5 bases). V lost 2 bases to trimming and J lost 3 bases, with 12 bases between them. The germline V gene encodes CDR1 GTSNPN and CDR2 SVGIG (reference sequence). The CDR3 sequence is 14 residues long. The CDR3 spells CAWSTGSWTDTQYF. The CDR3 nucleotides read TGTGCCTGGAGTACAGGTAGTTGGACAGATACGCAGTATTTT.

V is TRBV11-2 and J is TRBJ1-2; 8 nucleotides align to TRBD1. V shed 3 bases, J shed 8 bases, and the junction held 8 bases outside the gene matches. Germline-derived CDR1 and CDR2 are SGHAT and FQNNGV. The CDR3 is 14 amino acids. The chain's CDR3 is CASSFARTGQGYTF. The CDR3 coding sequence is TGTGCCAGCAGCTTCGCTAGGACAGGGCAAGGCTACACCTTC. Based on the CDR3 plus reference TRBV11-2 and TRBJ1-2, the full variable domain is EAGVAQSPRYKIIEKRQSVAFWCNPISGHATLYWYQQILGQGPKLLIQFQNNGVVDDSQLPKDRFSAERLKGVDSTLKIQPAKLEDSAVYLCASSFARTGQGYTFGSGTRLTVV.

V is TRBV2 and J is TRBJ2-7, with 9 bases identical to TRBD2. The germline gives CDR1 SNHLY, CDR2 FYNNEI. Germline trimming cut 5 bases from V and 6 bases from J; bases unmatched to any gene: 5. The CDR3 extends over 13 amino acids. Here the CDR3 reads CASSTGLAVEQYF. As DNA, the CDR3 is TGTGCCAGCAGTACGGGACTAGCTGTCGAGCAGTACTTC.

The CDR3: CASSVTGNTEAFF. CDR3 sequence (DNA): TGCGCCAGCAGCGTCACAGGGAACACTGAAGCTTTCTTT. This chain uses TRBV10-1 with TRBJ1-1, with a tentative D call TRBD1 (5 bases). The ends were cut back, 6 bases at V and 1 base at J, with 9 bases in the middle. Germline CDR1 and CDR2: WNHNN and SYGVQD (reference sequence). This CDR3 region has 13 residues.

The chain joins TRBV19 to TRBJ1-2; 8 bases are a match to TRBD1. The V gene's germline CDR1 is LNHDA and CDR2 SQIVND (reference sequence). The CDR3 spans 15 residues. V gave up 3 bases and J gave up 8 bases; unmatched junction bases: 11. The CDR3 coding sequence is TGTGCCAGTAGTATTTATTTTGACAGGGGAGGAGGCTACACCTTC. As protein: CASSIYFDRGGGYTF.

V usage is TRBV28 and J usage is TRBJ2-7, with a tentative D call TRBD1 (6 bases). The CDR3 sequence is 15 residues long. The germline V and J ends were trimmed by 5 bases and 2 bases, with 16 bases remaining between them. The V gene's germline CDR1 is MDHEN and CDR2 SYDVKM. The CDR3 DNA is TGTGCCAGCAGTCCTATTGGGGGCCTTACCTACGAGCAGTACTTC. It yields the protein CASSPIGGLTYEQYF.

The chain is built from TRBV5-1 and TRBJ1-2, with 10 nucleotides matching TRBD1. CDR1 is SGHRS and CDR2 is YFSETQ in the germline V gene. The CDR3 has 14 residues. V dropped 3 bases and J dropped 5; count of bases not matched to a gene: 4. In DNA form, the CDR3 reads TGCGCCAGCAGCTGGGGACAGGGGCGATATGGCTACACCTTC. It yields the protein CASSWGQGRYGYTF.

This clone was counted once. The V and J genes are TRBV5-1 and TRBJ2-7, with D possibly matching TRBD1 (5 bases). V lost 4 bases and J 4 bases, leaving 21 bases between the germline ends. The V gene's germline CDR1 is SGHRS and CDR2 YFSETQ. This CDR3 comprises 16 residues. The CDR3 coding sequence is TGCGCCAGCAGCATCGAATTCAGGGTTACGGTGTACGAGCAGTACTTC. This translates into CASSIEFRVTVYEQYF.

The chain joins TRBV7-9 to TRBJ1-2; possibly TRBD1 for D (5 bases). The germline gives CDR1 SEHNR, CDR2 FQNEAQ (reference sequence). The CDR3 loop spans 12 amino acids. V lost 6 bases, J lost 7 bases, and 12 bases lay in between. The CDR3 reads CASSSGYSGYTF. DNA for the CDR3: TGTGCCAGCAGTTCAGGGTACTCTGGCTACACCTTC. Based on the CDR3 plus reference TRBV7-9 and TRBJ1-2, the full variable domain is DTGVSQNPRHKITKRGQNVTFRCDPISEHNRLYWYRQTLGQGPEFLTYFQNEAQLEKSRLLSDRFSAERPKGSFSTLEIQRTEQGDSAMYLCASSSGYSGYTFGSGTRLTVV.